This entry is about one T cell receptor (beta chain). Its cognate antigen is unknown. Libraries were prepared by immunoSEQ multiplex PCR; TCRdb keeps only in-frame clonotypes and omits some of them. Counted here are more than 40,000 clones, 80% to 95% occurring once; the ten biggest clones make up about 6%. The sequenced cases were selected for having the highest brain T cell transcript signatures. At least one anti-epileptic drug was given before surgery. After removal of 2 bases from V and 6 bases from J, the junction contained 8 bases not matched to a gene. The CDR3 length is 15 residues. Per germline, CDR1 SGHNT and CDR2 YYREEE (reference sequence). This entry belongs to a study of brain T cells in children with intractable seizures. Findings of the study overall: Viral specificity was inferred only from CDR3 similarity; HCMV serostatus was unknown.

The specimen comprised peripheral blood, sampled at surgery. The gene calls are TRBV5-4 and TRBJ2-3, with TRBD1 matching 8 bases. The sequence was collected from a girl aged 2-10 years with tuberous sclerosis and intractable seizures. CDR3 DNA sequence: TGTGCCAGCAGCTTCGTGCAGGGGGCGCGGGATACGCAGTATTTT. Amino acid sequence: CASSFVQGARDTQYF. Using reference TRBV5-4 and TRBJ2-3 for the parts outside the CDR3, the full variable domain is ETGVTQSPTHLIKTRGQQVTLRCSSQSGHNTVSWYQQALGQGPQFIFQYYREEENGRGNFPPRFSGLQFPNYSSELNVNALELDDSALYLCASSFVQGARDTQYFGPGTRLTVL.